The 8 T cell receptor beta chains reported below all come from one sample, sequenced in a study of shared clonotypes between healthy human individuals. Sequenced by immunoSEQ multiplex PCR; TCRdb stores in-frame clones only, minus some. The sample includes roughly 1,100,000 clones, 65% to 80% of them seen just once. The sample consisted of memory CD4+ T cells sorted from blood. The subset: CD45RA-negative fraction. All receptors derive from a man aged 18 to 30 in good health.

The CDR3 DNA reads TGTGCCAGCAGTTCGGGGACCCCCAATGAGCAGTTCTTC. Encoded protein: CASSSGTPNEQFF. The chain employs TRBV6-5 and TRBJ2-1; D could derive from TRBD1 or TRBD2 (5 bases each). Trimming took 4 bases from V and 6 from J, leaving 10 bases between them. Germline-derived CDR1 and CDR2 are MNHEY and SVGAGI. The CDR3 spans 13 residues.

The rearrangement uses TRBV5-4 and TRBJ2-2; D remains ambiguous. The CDR3 consists of 17 residues. Germline V gives CDR1 SGHNT, CDR2 YYREEE (reference sequence). V gave up 0 bases and J gave up 0 bases, with 12 bases separating them. The CDR3 sequence is CASSLGKGGTNTGELFF. The CDR3 region has the DNA TGTGCCAGCAGCTTGGGGAAGGGCGGAACGAACACCGGGGAGCTGTTTTTT.

J is TRBJ1-6 and V is TRBV27, with D hard to call. From germline, CDR1 is MNHEY and CDR2 SMNVEV (reference sequence). The CDR3 loop spans 13 amino acids. The V end lost 5 bases, the J end lost 8 bases, and 10 bases lay between the germline ends. In nucleotides, the CDR3 is TGTGCCAGCAGTCTAATAGAAGATTCACCCCTCCACTTT. This gives the protein CASSLIEDSPLHF.

For the CDR3, the DNA is TGCGCCAGCAGCTTCGATTACACCGGGGAGCTGTTTTTT. Translating gives CASSFDYTGELFF. The chain uses TRBV5-1 and TRBJ2-2; no clear D gene. The CDR3 spans 13 residues. Trimming left V 2 bases short and J 3 bases short, with 5 bases between. The V gene's germline CDR1 is SGHRS and CDR2 YFSETQ. The full variable domain, its missing parts supplied by reference TRBV5-1 and TRBJ2-2, is KAGVTQTPRYLIKTRGQQVTLSCSPISGHRSVSWYQQTPGQGLQFLFEYFSETQRNKGNFPGRFSGRQFSNSRSEMNVSTLELGDSALYLCASSFDYTGELFFGEGSRLTVL.

This chain uses TRBV6-1 with TRBJ2-1; 14 nucleotides agree with TRBD2. The J segment lost 0 bases and the V segment lost 4 bases, leaving 2 bases of the junction unmatched. The germline V gene has CDR1 MNHNS and CDR2 SASEGT. The CDR3 has 17 residues. The CDR3 here is CASSGGTSGSSYNEQFF. For the CDR3, the DNA is TGTGCCAGCAGTGGGGGGACTAGCGGGAGCTCCTACAATGAGCAGTTCTTC.

This chain connects TRBV28 to TRBJ1-5; 11 bases map to TRBD1. The germline V gene encodes CDR1 MDHEN and CDR2 SYDVKM. The junction had 9 bases not matched to a gene; V was cut back by 9 bases and J by 5 bases. The CDR3 loop spans 15 amino acids. This chain's CDR3 is CASSGAGQGDQPQHF. DNA for the CDR3: TGTGCCAGTTCCGGAGCGGGACAGGGGGATCAGCCCCAGCATTTT.

J is TRBJ2-7 and V is TRBV6-5; 8 bases match TRBD1. Germline values: CDR1 MNHEY, CDR2 SVGAGI. The CDR3 extends over 15 amino acids. V lost 2 bases and J lost 4; bases outside the gene matches: 7. The CDR3 DNA reads TGTGCCAGCAGTTACGGGACAGGCTGGCCGTACGAGCAGTACTTC. It encodes CASSYGTGWPYEQYF.

V is TRBV29-1 and J is TRBJ2-5; D ambiguous. The CDR3 covers 14 residues. Germline V gene sequence: CDR1 SQVTM, CDR2 ANQGSEA. The V end was cut by 4 bases, the J end by 0 bases, with 12 bases between. The CDR3 nucleotides are TGCAGCGTTGTCGCAAACCGGTACCAAGAGACCCAGTACTTC. This translates into CSVVANRYQETQYF.